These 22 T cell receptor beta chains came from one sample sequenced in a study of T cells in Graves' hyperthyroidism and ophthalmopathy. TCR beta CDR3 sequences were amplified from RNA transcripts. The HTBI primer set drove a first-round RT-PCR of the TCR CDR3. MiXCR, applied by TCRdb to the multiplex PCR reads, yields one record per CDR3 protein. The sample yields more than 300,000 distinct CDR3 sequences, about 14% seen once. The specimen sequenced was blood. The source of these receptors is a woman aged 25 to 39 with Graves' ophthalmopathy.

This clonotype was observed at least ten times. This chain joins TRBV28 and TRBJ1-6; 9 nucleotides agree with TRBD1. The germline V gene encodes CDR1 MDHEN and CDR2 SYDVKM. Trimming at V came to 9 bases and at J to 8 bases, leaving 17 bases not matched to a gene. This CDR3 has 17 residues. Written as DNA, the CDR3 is TGTGCCAGTAGGGGCCGGGACAGGGAGACATCATATTCACCCCTCCACTTT. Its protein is CASRGRDRETSYSPLHF.

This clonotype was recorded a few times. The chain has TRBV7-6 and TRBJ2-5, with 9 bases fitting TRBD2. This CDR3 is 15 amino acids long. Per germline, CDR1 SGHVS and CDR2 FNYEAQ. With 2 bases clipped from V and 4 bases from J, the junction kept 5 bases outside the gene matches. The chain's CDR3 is CASSLRAGGPETQYF. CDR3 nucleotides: TGTGCCAGCAGCTTAAGGGCGGGGGGGCCAGAGACCCAGTACTTC.

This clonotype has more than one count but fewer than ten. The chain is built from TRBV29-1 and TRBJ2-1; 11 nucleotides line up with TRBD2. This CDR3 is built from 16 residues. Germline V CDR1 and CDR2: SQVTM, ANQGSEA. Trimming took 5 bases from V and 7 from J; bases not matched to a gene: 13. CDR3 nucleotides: TGCAGCGTTTCGACTAGCGGGGACCTTTGGCTGAATGAGCAGTTCTTC. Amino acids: CSVSTSGDLWLNEQFF.

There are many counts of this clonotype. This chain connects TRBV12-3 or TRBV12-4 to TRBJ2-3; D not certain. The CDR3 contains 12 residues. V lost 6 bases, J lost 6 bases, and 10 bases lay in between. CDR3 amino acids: CASRHPMDTQYF. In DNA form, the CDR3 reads TGTGCCAGCAGACACCCCATGGATACGCAGTATTTT.

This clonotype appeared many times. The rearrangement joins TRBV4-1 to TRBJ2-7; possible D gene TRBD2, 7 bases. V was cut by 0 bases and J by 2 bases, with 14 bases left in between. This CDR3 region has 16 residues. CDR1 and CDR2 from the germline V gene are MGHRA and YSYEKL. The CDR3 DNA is TGCGCCAGCAGCCAAGATGAGGGGGGGGCGACCTACGAGCAGTACTTC. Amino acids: CASSQDEGGATYEQYF.

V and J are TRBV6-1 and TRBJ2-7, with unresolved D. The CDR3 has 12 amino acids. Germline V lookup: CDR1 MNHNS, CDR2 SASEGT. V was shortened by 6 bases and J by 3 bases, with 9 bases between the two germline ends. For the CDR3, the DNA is TGTGCCAGCAGCGACTCGGGCTACGAGCAGTACTTC. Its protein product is CASSDSGYEQYF.

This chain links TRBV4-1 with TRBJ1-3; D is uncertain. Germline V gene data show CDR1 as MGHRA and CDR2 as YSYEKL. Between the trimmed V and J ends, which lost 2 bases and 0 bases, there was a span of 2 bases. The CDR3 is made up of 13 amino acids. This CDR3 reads CASSQYSGNTIYF. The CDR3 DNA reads TGCGCCAGCAGCCAATACTCTGGAAACACCATATATTTT.

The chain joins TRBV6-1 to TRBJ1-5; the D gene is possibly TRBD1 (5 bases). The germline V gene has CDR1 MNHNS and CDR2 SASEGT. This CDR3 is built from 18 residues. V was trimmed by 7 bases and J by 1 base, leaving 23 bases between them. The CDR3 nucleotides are TGTGCCAGCATTACCCAAAAGGCGGGGGGTGAGAGCAATCAGCCCCAGCATTTT. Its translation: CASITQKAGGESNQPQHF.

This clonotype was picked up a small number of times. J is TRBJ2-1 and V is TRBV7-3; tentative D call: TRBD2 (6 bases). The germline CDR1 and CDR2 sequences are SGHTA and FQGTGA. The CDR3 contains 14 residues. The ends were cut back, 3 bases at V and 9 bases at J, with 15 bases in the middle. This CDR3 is CASSFGDSGGEQFF. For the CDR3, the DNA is TGTGCCAGCAGCTTCGGGGACTCCGGTGGTGAGCAGTTCTTC.

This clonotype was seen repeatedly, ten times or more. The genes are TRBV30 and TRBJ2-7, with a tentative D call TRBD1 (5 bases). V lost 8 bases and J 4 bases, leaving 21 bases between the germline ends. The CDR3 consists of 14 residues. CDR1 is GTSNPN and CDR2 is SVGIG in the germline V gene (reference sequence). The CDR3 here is CAVEVPGRGYEQYF. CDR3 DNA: TGTGCCGTGGAAGTCCCAGGAAGGGGTTACGAGCAGTACTTC.

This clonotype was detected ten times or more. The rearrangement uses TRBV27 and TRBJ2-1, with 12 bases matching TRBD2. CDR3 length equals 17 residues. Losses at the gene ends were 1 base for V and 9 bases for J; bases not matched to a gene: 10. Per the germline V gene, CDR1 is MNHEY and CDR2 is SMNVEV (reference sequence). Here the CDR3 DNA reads TGTGCCAGCAGTTTATGGGGATCTAGCGGGGGGGCCGGTGAGCAGTTCTTC. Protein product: CASSLWGSSGGAGEQFF.

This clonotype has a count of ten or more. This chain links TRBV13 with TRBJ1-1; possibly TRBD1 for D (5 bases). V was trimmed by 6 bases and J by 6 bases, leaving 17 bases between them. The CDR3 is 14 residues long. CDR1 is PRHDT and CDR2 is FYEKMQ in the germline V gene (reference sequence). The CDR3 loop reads CASSPIDSRAEAFF. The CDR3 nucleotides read TGTGCCAGCAGTCCGATCGACAGCCGGGCTGAAGCTTTCTTT.

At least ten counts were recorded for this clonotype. The CDR3 loop is CASSEGRSTDTQYF. The DNA of the CDR3 is TGTGCCAGCAGCGAGGGACGATCCACAGATACGCAGTATTTT. The chain joins TRBV2 to TRBJ2-3; D may match TRBD1 or TRBD2 (5 bases each). The CDR3 extends over 14 amino acids. The germline V gene has CDR1 SNHLY and CDR2 FYNNEI. Trimming stripped 6 bases from V and 2 bases from J, with 12 bases between. The variable domain in full, completed from reference TRBV2 and TRBJ2-3, reads EPEVTQTPSHQVTQMGQEVILRCVPISNHLYFYWYRQILGQKVEFLVSFYNNEISEKSEIFDDQFSVERPDGSNFTLKIRSTKLEDSAMYFCASSEGRSTDTQYFGPGTRLTVL.

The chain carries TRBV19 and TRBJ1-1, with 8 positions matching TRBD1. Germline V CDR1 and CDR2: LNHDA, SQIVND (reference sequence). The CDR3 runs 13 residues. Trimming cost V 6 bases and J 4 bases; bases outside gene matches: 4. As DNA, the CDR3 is TGTGCCAGTAGGATTGGGACAGGCACTGAAGCTTTCTTT. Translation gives CASRIGTGTEAFF.

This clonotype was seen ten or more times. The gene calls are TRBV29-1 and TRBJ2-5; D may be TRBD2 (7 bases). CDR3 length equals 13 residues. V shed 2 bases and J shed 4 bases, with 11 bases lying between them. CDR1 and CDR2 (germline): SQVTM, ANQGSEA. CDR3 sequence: CSVEWGGAETQYF. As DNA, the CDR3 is TGCAGCGTTGAATGGGGGGGCGCAGAGACCCAGTACTTC.

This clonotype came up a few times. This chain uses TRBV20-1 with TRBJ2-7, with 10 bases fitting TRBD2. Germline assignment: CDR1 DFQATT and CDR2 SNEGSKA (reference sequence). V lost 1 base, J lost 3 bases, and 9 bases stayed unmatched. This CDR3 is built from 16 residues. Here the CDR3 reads CSARGSSGGALYEQYF. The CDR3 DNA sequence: TGCAGTGCTAGAGGTTCAAGCGGGGGGGCCCTCTACGAGCAGTACTTC.

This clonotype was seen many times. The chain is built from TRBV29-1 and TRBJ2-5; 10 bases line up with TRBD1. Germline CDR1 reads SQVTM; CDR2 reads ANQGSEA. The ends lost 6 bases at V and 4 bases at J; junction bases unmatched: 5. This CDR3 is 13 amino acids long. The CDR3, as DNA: TGCAGCGTCCGGGACAGGGGTCCAGAGACCCAGTACTTC. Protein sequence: CSVRDRGPETQYF.

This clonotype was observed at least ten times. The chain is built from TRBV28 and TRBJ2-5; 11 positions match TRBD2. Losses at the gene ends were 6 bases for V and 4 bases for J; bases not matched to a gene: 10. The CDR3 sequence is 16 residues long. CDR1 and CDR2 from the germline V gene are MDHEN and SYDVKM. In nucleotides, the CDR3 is TGTGCCAGCAGCTTAAACTTAGCGGGGGGGGGAGAGACCCAGTACTTC. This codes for CASSLNLAGGGETQYF.

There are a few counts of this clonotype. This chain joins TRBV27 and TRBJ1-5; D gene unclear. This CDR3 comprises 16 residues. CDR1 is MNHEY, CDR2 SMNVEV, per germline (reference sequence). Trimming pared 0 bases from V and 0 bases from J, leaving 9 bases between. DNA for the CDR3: TGTGCCAGCAGTTTATCGTGGAGTTATAGCAATCAGCCCCAGCATTTT. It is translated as CASSLSWSYSNQPQHF.

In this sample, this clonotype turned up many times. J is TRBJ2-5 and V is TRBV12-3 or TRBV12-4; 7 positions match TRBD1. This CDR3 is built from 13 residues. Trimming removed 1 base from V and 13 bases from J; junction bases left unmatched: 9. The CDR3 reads CASSLGRDRVPYF. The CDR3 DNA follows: TGTGCCAGCAGTTTAGGCCGAGACAGGGTACCGTACTTC.

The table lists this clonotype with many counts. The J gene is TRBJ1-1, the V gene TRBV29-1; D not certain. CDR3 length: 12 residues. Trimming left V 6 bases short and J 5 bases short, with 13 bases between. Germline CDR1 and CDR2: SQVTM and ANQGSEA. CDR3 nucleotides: TGCAGCGTGGCGAGGGCGGGTACTGAAGCTTTCTTT. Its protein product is CSVARAGTEAFF.

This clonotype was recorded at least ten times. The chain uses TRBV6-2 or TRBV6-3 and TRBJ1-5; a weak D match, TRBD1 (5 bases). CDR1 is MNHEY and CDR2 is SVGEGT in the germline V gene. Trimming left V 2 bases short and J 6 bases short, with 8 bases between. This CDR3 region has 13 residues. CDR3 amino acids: CASSYQGLQPQHF. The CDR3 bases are TGTGCCAGCAGTTACCAGGGCCTTCAGCCCCAGCATTTT.